Below, 13 T cell receptor beta chains from the same sample are listed, as sequenced in a study of post-analysis software for immune sequencing data. Presence of unique molecular identifiers characterized the TCR beta cDNA libraries. A single record per CDR3 protein comes from TCRdb applying MiXCR to the PCR reads. The repertoire holds about 540,000 distinct CDR3 sequences, approximately 34% seen once, with about 5.6% in the top ten. Study findings and constraints: Several TRBV segments (TRBV5-6, TRBV5-1 and TRBV20-1 among them) occurred more frequently in patients than in controls.

Their specific antigens are unknown. Specimen: blood. The source of these receptors is a girl between 2 and 17 years old with multiple sclerosis.

The chain uses TRBV4-1 and TRBJ1-4, with D unclear. V was pared by 2 bases and J by 4 bases, with 8 bases between. This CDR3 contains 14 residues. Germline-derived CDR1 and CDR2 are MGHRA and YSYEKL. CDR3 residues: CASSQLGLNEKLFF. In DNA, the CDR3 is TGCGCCAGCAGCCAATTAGGGCTTAATGAAAAACTGTTTTTT.

This clonotype has more than one count but fewer than ten. The chain joins TRBV12-3 or TRBV12-4 to TRBJ2-5; 11 bases are a match to TRBD2. V trimming: 2 bases; J trimming: 2 bases; junction bases outside the gene matches: 7. The CDR3 is 17 residues long. The CDR3 sequence: CASSLRLAGIGQETQYF. CDR3 DNA sequence: TGTGCCAGCAGTTTAAGACTAGCGGGGATAGGGCAAGAGACCCAGTACTTC.

This chain connects TRBV29-1 to TRBJ1-1, with unresolved D. This CDR3 is 13 amino acids long. The germline V gene has CDR1 SQVTM and CDR2 ANQGSEA. The V end lost 2 bases, the J end lost 1 base, and 8 bases lay between the germline ends. The CDR3 here is CSVETRTNTEAFF. The CDR3 region has the DNA TGCAGCGTTGAAACCAGGACGAACACTGAAGCTTTCTTT.

This chain connects TRBV20-1 to TRBJ1-2, with D perhaps TRBD1 (5 bases). This CDR3 is 14 amino acids long. Germline V CDR1 and CDR2: DFQATT, SNEGSKA (reference sequence). Trimming left V 6 bases short and J 6 bases short, with 20 bases between. The CDR3 reads CSADPGGVLDGYTF. DNA of the CDR3: TGCAGTGCCGACCCCGGGGGGGTCTTGGATGGCTACACCTTC.

The chain couples TRBV7-8 to TRBJ2-3, with 8 bases lining up with TRBD2. The V gene end was trimmed by 1 base and the J gene end by 2 bases; junction bases not matched to a gene: 14. The CDR3 is made up of 19 amino acids. CDR1 and CDR2 (germline): SGHVS, FQNEAQ. In nucleotides, the CDR3 is TGTGCCAGCAGCTTAGTTATCCAGCGGGGGTCCTCTTCCACAGATACGCAGTATTTT. It codes for CASSLVIQRGSSSTDTQYF.

Of note for this clonotype: A read error may explain this, as a much larger clone is one base away. The chain is built from TRBV5-1 and TRBJ2-3; D gene uncertain. This CDR3 region has 14 residues. With 2 bases removed from V and 3 bases from J, the gap between germline ends came to 10 bases. The V gene's germline CDR1 is SGHRS and CDR2 YFSETQ. CDR3 sequence reads: CASSFQDGTDTQYF. CDR3 nucleotide sequence: TGCGCCAGCAGCTTCCAAGATGGGACAGATACGCAGTATTTT.

The chain is built from TRBV7-9 and TRBJ2-1; TRBD1 matches 8 bases. Trimming took 2 bases from V and 10 from J; bases not matched to a gene: 22. The length of the CDR3 is 19 residues. The V gene's germline CDR1 is SEHNR and CDR2 FQNEAQ (reference sequence). Here the CDR3 DNA reads TGTGCCAGCAGCTTACGAACGGTAGGACAGGGTGGGGACCTCTACGAGCAGTTCTTC. Amino acid sequence: CASSLRTVGQGGDLYEQFF. The whole variable domain, remainder taken from reference TRBV7-9 and TRBJ2-1, is DTGVSQNPRHKITKRGQNVTFRCDPISEHNRLYWYRQTLGQGPEFLTYFQNEAQLEKSRLLSDRFSAERPKGSFSTLEIQRTEQGDSAMYLCASSLRTVGQGGDLYEQFFGPGTRLTVL.

V is TRBV5-1 and J is TRBJ2-2; 7 nucleotides line up with TRBD1. Germline-derived CDR1 and CDR2 are SGHRS and YFSETQ. J was trimmed by 5 bases and V by 0 bases; bases with no gene match: 7. The CDR3 totals 16 residues. The CDR3 nucleotides read TGCGCCAGCAGCTTGGGGGGACAGCGGCTTACCGGGGAGCTGTTTTTT. Translation gives CASSLGGQRLTGELFF.

This clonotype was observed a handful of times. The chain combines TRBV7-2 with TRBJ1-2; 7 nucleotides agree with TRBD1. V was pared by 5 bases and J by 4 bases, with 7 bases of the junction left unmatched. In germline, CDR1 is SGHTA, CDR2 FQGNSA. CDR3 length equals 14 residues. CDR3 in DNA: TGTGCCAGCAGCCTCATCACAGGGGCCTATGGCTACACCTTC. It is translated as CASSLITGAYGYTF.

This clonotype occurred a few times. The chain is built from TRBV20-1 and TRBJ1-2; 10 bases match TRBD1. The CDR3 has 14 residues. CDR1 and CDR2 (germline): DFQATT, SNEGSKA (reference sequence). The V and J ends lost 4 bases and 8 bases, in that order; junction bases with no gene match: 10. The CDR3 bases are TGCAGTGCTAATGAAGACAGGGGGCGCGGAGGCTACACCTTC. Its translation is CSANEDRGRGGYTF.

The V gene is TRBV6-5, the J gene TRBJ2-1; the match to TRBD2 covers 11 bases. Germline V CDR1 and CDR2: MNHEY, SVGAGI. This CDR3 is built from 15 residues. V gave up 5 bases and J gave up 7 bases; unmatched junction bases: 7. The CDR3 is CASSDSGGVWNEQFF. The CDR3 DNA follows: TGTGCCAGCAGTGATAGCGGGGGGGTCTGGAATGAGCAGTTCTTC.

The chain joins TRBV3-1 to TRBJ2-1; 10 bases are shared with TRBD2. Per germline, CDR1 LGHDT and CDR2 YNNKEL (reference sequence). V lost 1 base and J lost 0; bases outside the gene matches: 12. The CDR3 has 20 amino acids. The CDR3 here is CASSQGPVAGGLSSYNEQFF. CDR3 bases: TGTGCCAGCAGCCAAGGTCCGGTAGCGGGGGGACTCAGCTCCTACAATGAGCAGTTCTTC.

This rearrangement joins TRBV7-2 to TRBJ2-5; no reliable D call. The CDR3 extends over 14 amino acids. CDR1 is SGHTA and CDR2 is FQGNSA in the germline V gene. Trimming cost V 1 base and J 5 bases, with 11 bases left between them. Here the CDR3 reads CASSLENARETQYF. CDR3 DNA: TGTGCCAGCAGCTTAGAAAACGCGCGGGAGACCCAGTACTTC.